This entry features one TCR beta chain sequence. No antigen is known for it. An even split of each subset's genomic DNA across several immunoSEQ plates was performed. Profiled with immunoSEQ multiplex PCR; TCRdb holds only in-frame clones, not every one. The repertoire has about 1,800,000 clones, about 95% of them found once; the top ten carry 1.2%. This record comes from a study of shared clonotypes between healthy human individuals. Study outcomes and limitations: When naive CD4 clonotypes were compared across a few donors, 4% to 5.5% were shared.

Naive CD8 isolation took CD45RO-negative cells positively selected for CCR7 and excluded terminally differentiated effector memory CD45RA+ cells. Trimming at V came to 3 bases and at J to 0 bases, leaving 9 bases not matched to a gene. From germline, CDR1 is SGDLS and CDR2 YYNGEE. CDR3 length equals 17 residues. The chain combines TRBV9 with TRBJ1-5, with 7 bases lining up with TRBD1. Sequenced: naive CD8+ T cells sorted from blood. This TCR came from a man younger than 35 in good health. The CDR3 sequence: CASSAGGQPNSNQPQHF. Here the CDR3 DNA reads TGTGCCAGCAGCGCGGGGGGACAGCCAAATAGCAATCAGCCCCAGCATTTT. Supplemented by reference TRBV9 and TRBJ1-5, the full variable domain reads DSGVTQTPKHLITATGQRVTLRCSPRSGDLSVYWYQQSLDQGLQFLIQYYNGEERAKGNILERFSAQQFPDLHSELNLSSLELGDSALYFCASSAGGQPNSNQPQHFGDGTRLSIL.